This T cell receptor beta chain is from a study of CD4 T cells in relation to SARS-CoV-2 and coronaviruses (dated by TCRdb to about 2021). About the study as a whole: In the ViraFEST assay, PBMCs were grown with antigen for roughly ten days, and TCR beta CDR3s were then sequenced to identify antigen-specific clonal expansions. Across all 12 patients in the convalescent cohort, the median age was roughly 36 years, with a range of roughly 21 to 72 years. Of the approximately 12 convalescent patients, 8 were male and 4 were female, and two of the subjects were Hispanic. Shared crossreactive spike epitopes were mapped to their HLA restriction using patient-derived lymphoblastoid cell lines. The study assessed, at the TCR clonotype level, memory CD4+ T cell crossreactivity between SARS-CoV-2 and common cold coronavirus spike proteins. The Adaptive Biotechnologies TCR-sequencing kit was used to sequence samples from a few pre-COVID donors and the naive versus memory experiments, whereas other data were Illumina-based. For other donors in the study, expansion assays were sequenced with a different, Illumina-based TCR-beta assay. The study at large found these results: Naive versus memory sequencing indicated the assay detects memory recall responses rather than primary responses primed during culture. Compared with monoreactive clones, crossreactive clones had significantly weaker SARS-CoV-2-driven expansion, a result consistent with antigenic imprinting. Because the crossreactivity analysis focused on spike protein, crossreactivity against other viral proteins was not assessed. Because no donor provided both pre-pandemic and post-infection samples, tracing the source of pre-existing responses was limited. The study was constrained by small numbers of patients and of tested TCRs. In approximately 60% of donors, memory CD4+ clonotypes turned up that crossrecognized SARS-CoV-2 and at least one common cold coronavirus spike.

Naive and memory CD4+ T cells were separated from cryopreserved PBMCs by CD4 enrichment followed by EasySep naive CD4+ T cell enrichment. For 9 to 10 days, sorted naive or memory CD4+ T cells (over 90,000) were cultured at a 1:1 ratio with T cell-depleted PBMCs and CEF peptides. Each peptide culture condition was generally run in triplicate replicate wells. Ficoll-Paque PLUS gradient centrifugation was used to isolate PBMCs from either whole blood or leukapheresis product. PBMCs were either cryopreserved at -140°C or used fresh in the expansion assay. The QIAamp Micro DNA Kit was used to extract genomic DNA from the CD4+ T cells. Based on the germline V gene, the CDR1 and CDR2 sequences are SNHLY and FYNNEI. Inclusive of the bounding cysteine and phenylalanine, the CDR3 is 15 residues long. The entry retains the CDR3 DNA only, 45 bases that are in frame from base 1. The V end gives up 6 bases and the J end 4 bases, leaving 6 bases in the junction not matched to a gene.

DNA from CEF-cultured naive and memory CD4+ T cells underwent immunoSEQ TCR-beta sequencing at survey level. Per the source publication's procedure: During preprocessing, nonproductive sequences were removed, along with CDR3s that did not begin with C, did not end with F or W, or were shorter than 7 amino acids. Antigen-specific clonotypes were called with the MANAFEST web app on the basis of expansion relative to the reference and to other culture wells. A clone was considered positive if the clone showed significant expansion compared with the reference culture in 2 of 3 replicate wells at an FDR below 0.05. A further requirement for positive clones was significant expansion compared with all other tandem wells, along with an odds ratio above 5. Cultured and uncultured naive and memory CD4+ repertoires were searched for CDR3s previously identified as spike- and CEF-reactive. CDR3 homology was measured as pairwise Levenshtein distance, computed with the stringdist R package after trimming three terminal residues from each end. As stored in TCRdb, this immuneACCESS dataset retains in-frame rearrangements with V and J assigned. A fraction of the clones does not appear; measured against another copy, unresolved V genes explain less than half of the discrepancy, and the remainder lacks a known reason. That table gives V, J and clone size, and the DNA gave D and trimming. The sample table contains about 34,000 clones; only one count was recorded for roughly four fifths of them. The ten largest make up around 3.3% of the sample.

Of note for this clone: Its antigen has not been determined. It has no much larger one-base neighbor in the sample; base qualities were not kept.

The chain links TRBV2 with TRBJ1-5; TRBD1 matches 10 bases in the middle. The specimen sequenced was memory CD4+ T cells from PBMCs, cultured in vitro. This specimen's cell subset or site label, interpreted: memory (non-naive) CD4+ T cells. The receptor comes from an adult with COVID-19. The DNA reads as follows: TGTGCCAGCAGACTTAGGACAGGGGGGAATCAGCCCCAGCATTTT. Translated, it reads CASRLRTGGNQPQHF.